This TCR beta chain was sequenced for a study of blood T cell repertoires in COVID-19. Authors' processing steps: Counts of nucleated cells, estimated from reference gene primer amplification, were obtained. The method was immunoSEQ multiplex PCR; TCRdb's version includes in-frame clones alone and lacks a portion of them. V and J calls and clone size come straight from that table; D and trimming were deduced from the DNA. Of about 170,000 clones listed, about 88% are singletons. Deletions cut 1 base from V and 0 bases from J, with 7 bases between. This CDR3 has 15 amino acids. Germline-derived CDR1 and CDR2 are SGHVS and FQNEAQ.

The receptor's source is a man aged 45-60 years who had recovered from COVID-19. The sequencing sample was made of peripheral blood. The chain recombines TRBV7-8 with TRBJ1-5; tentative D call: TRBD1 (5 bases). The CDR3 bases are TGTGCCAGCAGCTTAGTGGACACTAGCAATCAGCCCCAGCATTTT. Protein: CASSLVDTSNQPQHF.